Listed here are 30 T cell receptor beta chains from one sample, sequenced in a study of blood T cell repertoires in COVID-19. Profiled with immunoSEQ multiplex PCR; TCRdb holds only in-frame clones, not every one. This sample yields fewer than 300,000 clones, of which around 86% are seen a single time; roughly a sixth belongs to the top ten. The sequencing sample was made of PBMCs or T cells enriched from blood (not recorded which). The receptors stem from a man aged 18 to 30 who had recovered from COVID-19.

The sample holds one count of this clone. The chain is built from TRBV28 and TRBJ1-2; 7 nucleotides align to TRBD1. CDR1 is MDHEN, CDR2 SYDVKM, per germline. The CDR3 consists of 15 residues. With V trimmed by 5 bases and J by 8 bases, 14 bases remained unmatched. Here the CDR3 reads CASSTTERGRVGYTF. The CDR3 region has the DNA TGTGCCAGCAGTACTACGGAGAGGGGGCGCGTCGGCTACACCTTC.

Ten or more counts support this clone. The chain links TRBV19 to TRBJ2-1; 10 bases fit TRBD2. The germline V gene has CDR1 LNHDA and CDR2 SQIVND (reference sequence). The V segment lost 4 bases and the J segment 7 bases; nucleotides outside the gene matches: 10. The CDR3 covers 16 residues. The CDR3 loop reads CASSKGLARGGNEQFF. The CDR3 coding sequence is TGTGCCAGTAGTAAGGGACTAGCGAGGGGCGGGAATGAGCAGTTCTTC. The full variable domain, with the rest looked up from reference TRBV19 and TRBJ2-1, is DGGITQSPKYLFRKEGQNVTLSCEQNLNHDAMYWYRQDPGQGLRLIYYSQIVNDFQKGDIAEGYSVSREKKESFPLTVTSAQKNPTAFYLCASSKGLARGGNEQFFGPGTRLTVL.

CDR3: CAWSYTGAYQPQHF. The CDR3 bases are TGTGCCTGGAGCTATACAGGGGCGTATCAGCCCCAGCATTTT. J is TRBJ1-5 and V is TRBV30, with TRBD1 matching 7 bases. The junction had 7 bases not matched to a gene; V was cut back by 3 bases and J by 5 bases. CDR3 length: 14 residues. Germline V lookup: CDR1 GTSNPN, CDR2 SVGIG (reference sequence).

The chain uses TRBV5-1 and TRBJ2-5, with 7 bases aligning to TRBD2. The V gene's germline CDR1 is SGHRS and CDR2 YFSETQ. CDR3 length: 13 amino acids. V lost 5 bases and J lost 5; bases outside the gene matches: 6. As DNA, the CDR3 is TGCGCCAGCAGTTATCAGGGAGGGGAGACCCAGTACTTC. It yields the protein CASSYQGGETQYF.

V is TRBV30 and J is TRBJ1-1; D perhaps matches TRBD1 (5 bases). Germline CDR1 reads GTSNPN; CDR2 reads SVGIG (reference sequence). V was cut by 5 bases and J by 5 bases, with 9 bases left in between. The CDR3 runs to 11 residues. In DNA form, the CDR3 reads TGTGCCTGGGCGCAGGGTACTGAAGCTTTCTTT. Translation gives CAWAQGTEAFF. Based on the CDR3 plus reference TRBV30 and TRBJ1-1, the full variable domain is SQTIHQWPATLVQPVGSPLSLECTVEGTSNPNLYWYRQAAGRGLQLLFYSVGIGQISSEVPQNLSASRPQDRQFILSSKKLLLSDSGFYLCAWAQGTEAFFGQGTRLTVV.

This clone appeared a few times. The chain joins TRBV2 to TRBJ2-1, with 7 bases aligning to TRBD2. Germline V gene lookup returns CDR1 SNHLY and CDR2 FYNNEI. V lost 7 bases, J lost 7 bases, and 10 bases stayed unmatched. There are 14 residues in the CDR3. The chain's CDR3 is CASTSPGTKNEQFF. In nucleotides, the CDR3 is TGTGCCAGCACATCTCCCGGGACTAAAAATGAGCAGTTCTTC.

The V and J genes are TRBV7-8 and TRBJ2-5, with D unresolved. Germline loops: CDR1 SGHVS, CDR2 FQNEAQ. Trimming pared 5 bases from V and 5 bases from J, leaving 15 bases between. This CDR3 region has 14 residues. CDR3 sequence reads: CASSPEVLRETQYF. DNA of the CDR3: TGTGCCAGCAGCCCCGAGGTATTAAGGGAGACCCAGTACTTC.

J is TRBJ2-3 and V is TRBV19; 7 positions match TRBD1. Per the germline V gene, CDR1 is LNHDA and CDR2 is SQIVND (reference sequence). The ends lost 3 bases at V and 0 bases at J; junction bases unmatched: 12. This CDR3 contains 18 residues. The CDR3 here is CASSMTPDRLYSTDTQYF. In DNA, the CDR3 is TGTGCCAGTAGTATGACGCCGGACAGGCTCTATAGCACAGATACGCAGTATTTT. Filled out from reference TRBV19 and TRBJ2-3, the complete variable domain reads DGGITQSPKYLFRKEGQNVTLSCEQNLNHDAMYWYRQDPGQGLRLIYYSQIVNDFQKGDIAEGYSVSREKKESFPLTVTSAQKNPTAFYLCASSMTPDRLYSTDTQYFGPGTRLTVL.

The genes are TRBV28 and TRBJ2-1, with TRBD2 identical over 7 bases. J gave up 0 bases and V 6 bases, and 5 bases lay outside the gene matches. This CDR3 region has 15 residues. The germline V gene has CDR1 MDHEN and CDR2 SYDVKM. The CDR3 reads CASSYPGGSYNEQFF. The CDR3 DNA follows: TGTGCCAGCAGCTATCCGGGGGGCTCCTACAATGAGCAGTTCTTC.

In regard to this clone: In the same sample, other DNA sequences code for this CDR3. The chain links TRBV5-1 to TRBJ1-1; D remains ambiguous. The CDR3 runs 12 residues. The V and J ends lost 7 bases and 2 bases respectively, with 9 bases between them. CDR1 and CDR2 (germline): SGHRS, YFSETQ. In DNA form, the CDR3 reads TGCGCCAGCTCACGGGGAAACACTGAAGCTTTCTTT. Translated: CASSRGNTEAFF. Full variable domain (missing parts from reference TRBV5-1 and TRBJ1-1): KAGVTQTPRYLIKTRGQQVTLSCSPISGHRSVSWYQQTPGQGLQFLFEYFSETQRNKGNFPGRFSGRQFSNSRSEMNVSTLELGDSALYLCASSRGNTEAFFGQGTRLTVV.

The CDR3 DNA follows: TGTGCCTGGGGCCAGGGGGGTGGCTATGGCTACACCTTC. Residues: CAWGQGGGYGYTF. The chain recombines TRBV30 with TRBJ1-2; 7 bases align to TRBD1. The CDR3 sequence is 13 residues long. Germline CDR1 GTSNPN, CDR2 SVGIG (reference sequence). V was clipped by 5 bases and J by 4 bases; unmatched bases: 7.

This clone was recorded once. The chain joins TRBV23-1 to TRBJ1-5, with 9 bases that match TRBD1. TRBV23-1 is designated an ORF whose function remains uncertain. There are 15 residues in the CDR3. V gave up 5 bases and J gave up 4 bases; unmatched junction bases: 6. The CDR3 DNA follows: TGCGCCAGCAGTTATACCGGGACAGGGAATCAGCCCCAGCATTTT. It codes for CASSYTGTGNQPQHF.

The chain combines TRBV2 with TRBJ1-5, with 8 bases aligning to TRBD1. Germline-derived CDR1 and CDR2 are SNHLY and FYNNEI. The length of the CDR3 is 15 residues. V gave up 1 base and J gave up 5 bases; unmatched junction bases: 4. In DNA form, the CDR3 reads TGTGCCAGCAGTGAAGTATCAGGGGGCTATCAGCCCCAGCATTTT. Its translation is CASSEVSGGYQPQHF.

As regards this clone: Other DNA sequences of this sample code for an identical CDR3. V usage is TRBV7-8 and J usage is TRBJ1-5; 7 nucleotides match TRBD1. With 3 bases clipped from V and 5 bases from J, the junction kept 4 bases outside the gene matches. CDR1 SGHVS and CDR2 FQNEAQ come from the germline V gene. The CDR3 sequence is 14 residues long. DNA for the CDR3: TGTGCCAGCAGCTTCCGCAGGGGGGATCAGCCCCAGCATTTT. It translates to CASSFRRGDQPQHF.

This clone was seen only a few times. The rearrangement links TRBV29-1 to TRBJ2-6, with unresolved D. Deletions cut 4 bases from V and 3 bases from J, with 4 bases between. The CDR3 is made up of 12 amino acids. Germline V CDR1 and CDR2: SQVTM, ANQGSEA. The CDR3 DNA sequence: TGCAGCGTTGTAATTGGGGCCAACGTCCTGACTTTC. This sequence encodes CSVVIGANVLTF.

CDR3 DNA sequence: TGTGCCAGCGTGCCCGAGGGGGCAGGGGTGAACACTGAAGCTTTCTTT. Protein sequence: CASVPEGAGVNTEAFF. The rearrangement uses TRBV7-8 and TRBJ1-1, with 7 bases lining up with TRBD1. This CDR3 comprises 16 residues. Looked up from germline, CDR1 is SGHVS and CDR2 is FQNEAQ. Trimming cost V 8 bases and J 0 bases; bases outside gene matches: 12.

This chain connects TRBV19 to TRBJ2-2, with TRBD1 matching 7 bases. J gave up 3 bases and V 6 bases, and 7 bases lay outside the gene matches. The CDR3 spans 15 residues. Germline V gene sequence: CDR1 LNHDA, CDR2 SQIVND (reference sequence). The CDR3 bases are TGTGCCAGTAGAGGGGGCGAAAAGGACACCGGGGAGCTGTTTTTT. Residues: CASRGGEKDTGELFF. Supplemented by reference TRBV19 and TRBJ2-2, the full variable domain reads DGGITQSPKYLFRKEGQNVTLSCEQNLNHDAMYWYRQDPGQGLRLIYYSQIVNDFQKGDIAEGYSVSREKKESFPLTVTSAQKNPTAFYLCASRGGEKDTGELFFGEGSRLTVL.

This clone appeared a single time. In nucleotides, the CDR3 is TGCGCCAGCAGCCAAGAACGGCAGGGGGCTGTAAAACTGTTTTTT. It specifies CASSQERQGAVKLFF. V usage is TRBV4-1 and J usage is TRBJ1-4, with 8 bases matching TRBD1. Germline lookup yields CDR1 MGHRA and CDR2 YSYEKL. This CDR3 region has 15 residues. With V trimmed by 0 bases and J by 10 bases, 7 bases remained unmatched.

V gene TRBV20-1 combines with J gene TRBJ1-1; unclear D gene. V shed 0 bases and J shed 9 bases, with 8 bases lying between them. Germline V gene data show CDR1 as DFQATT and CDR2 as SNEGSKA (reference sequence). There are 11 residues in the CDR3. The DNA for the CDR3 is TGCAGTGCTAGAGATCGCAGGAAAGCTTTCTTT. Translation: CSARDRRKAFF.

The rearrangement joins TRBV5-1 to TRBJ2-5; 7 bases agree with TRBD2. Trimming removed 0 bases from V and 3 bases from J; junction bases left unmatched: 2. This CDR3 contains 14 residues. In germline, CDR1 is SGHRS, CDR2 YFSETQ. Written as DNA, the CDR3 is TGCGCCAGCAGCTTGGGGCGGGGGAAAGAGACCCAGTACTTC. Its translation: CASSLGRGKETQYF.

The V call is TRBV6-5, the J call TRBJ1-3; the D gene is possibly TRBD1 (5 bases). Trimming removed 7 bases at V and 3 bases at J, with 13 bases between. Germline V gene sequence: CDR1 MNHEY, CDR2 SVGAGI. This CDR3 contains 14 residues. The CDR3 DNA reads TGTGCCAGCATTACTCAGGGATTTGGAAACACCATATATTTT. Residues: CASITQGFGNTIYF.

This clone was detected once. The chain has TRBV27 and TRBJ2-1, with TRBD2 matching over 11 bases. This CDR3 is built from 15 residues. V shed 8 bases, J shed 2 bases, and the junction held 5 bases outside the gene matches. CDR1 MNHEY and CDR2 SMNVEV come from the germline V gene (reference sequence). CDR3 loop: CASGIAGGTYNEQFF. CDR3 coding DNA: TGTGCCAGCGGGATAGCGGGAGGGACCTACAATGAGCAGTTCTTC.

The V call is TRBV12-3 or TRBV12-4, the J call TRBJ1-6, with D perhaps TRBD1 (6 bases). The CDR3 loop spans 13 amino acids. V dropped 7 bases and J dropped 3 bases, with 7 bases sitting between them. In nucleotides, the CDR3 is TGTGCCAGCAAAGGGGGCTATAATTCACCCCTCCACTTT. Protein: CASKGGYNSPLHF.

The CDR3 reads CASRGQGSYEQYF. The CDR3 coding sequence is TGTGCCAGCAGGGGACAGGGAAGCTACGAGCAGTACTTC. The chain couples TRBV3-1 (or the pseudogene TRBV3-2) to TRBJ2-7; 9 bases are shared with TRBD1. Trimming took 6 bases from V and 3 from J; bases not matched to a gene: 3. This CDR3 has 13 amino acids. Germline CDR1 reads LGHDT; CDR2 reads YNNKEL (reference sequence).

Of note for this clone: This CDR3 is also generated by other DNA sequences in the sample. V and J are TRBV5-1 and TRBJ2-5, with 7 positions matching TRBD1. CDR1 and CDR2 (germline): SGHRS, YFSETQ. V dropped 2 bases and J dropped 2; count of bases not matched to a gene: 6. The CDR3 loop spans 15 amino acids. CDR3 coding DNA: TGCGCCAGCAGCTTAGGAAGGACAGGACAAGAGACCCAGTACTTC. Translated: CASSLGRTGQETQYF.

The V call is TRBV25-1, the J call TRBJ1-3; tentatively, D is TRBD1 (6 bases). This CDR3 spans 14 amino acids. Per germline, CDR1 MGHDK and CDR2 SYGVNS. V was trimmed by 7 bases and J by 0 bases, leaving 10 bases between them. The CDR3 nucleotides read TGTGCCAGCACCCGGACAGACTCTGGAAACACCATATATTTT. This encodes CASTRTDSGNTIYF. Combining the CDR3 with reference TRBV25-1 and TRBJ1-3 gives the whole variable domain EADIYQTPRYLVIGTGKKITLECSQTMGHDKMYWYQQDPGMELHLIHYSYGVNSTEKGDLSSESTVSRIRTEHFPLTLESARPSHTSQYLCASTRTDSGNTIYFGEGSWLTVV.

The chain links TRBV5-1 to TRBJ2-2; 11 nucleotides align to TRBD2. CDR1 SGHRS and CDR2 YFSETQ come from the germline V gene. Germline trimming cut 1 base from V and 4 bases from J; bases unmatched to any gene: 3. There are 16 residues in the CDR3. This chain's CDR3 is CASSLNSGRATGELFF. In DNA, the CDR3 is TGCGCCAGCAGCTTGAATAGCGGGAGGGCCACCGGGGAGCTGTTTTTT.

In DNA, the CDR3 is TGCGCCAGCAGCCTACGACAGTCCTACGAGCAGTACTTC. Translating gives CASSLRQSYEQYF. The chain recombines TRBV5-1 with TRBJ2-7, with a weak D call TRBD1 (5 bases). The CDR3 is 13 amino acids. Germline V gene data show CDR1 as SGHRS and CDR2 as YFSETQ. V was clipped by 4 bases and J by 1 base, with 9 bases between them.

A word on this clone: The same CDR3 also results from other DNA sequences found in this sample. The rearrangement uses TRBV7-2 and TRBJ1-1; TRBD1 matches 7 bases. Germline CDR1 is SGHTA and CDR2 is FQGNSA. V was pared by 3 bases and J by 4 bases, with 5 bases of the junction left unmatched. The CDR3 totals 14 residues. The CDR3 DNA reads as TGTGCCAGCAGCTTCACAGGGGAGAGCACTGAAGCTTTCTTT. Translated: CASSFTGESTEAFF.

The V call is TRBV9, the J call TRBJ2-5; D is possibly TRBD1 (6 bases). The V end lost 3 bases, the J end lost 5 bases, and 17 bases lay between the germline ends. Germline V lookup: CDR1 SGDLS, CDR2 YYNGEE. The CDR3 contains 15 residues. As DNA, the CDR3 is TGTGCCAGCAGCGCACGTAGAGGGGGAGCGGAGACCCAGTACTTC. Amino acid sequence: CASSARRGGAETQYF.